This is a list of T cell receptor beta chains from one sample in a study of blood T cell repertoires in COVID-19. TCRdb keeps only in-frame clones here, not all; method: immunoSEQ multiplex PCR. Of 210,000 or so clones listed, roughly nine tenths are singletons. Sequencing was performed on peripheral blood. These receptors came from a man between 25 and 39 years old with acute or convalescent COVID-19. Each CDR3 is given with its conserved first and last residue. D genes are given only for firm matches. Rows give clone size only sometimes, using once, few, many, or a class for an expanded clone.

>TRBD2|.|TRBV5-1|TRBJ2-2
CASRTGLAGGLATGELFF
TGCGCCAGCAGGACGGGACTAGCGGGGGGGCTAGCCACCGGGGAGCTGTTTTTT
>.|.|TRBV5-4|TRBJ2-3
CASSMDGHTDTQYF
TGTGCCAGCAGCATGGACGGTCACACAGATACGCAGTATTTT
>.|.|TRBV7-2|TRBJ2-4
CASSPSQLTLAKNIQYF
TGTGCCAGCAGCCCGAGCCAGTTGACTCTAGCCAAAAACATTCAGTACTTC
>.|.|TRBV19|TRBJ2-1
CASSIQDSSYNEQFF
TGTGCCAGTAGTATCCAGGACAGTTCCTACAATGAGCAGTTCTTC
>.|.|TRBV5-8|TRBJ2-5
CASSWGTFQETQYF
TGTGCCAGCAGCTGGGGGACATTCCAAGAGACCCAGTACTTC
>TRBD2|.|TRBV13|TRBJ2-3
CASSPRGGGTDTQYF
TGTGCCAGCAGCCCACGGGGGGGCGGCACAGATACGCAGTATTTT
>.|.|TRBV4-1|TRBJ2-7
CASSPVNYEQYF
TGCGCCAGCAGCCCAGTTAACTACGAGCAGTACTTC
>TRBD2|once|TRBV2|TRBJ2-7
CASRGTGLAGGSEQYF
TGTGCCAGCAGGGGGACGGGCCTAGCGGGGGGAAGCGAGCAGTACTTC
>TRBD1|.|TRBV4-2|TRBJ2-1
CASSHGTANEQFF
TGTGCCAGCAGCCACGGGACAGCAAATGAGCAGTTCTTC
>TRBD1|.|TRBV3-1/TRBV3-2|TRBJ1-4
CASSPVGTGINEKLFF
TGTGCCAGCAGCCCCGTGGGGACAGGGATAAATGAAAAACTGTTTTTT
>.|.|TRBV6-5|TRBJ1-4
CASSYRNEKLFF
TGTGCCAGCAGTTATCGGAATGAAAAACTGTTTTTT
>TRBD1|.|TRBV28|TRBJ1-5
CASSLPGQGNQPQHF
TGTGCCAGCAGTTTGCCGGGACAGGGGAATCAGCCCCAGCATTTT
>TRBD1|.|TRBV30|TRBJ1-1
CAWSALRQGGTEAFF
TGTGCCTGGAGTGCTCTCCGACAGGGGGGAACTGAAGCTTTCTTT
>.|.|TRBV28|TRBJ1-2
CASSYPPWTANYGYTF
TGTGCCAGCAGTTACCCACCATGGACAGCTAACTATGGCTACACCTTC
>TRBD1|.|TRBV7-3|TRBJ2-3
CASSLGGTGSDTQYF
TGTGCCAGCAGCTTAGGTGGGACAGGGTCAGATACGCAGTATTTT
>.|.|TRBV28|TRBJ1-5
CASTPGSGRRNQPQHF
TGTGCCAGCACCCCGGGCAGCGGTAGGCGCAATCAGCCCCAGCATTTT
>TRBD2|.|TRBV27|TRBJ2-1
CASRGLAGGYNEQFF
TGTGCCAGCAGGGGACTAGCGGGGGGGTATAATGAGCAGTTCTTC
>TRBD2|.|TRBV7-6|TRBJ2-1
CASSLAPLTSGREQFF
TGTGCCAGCAGCTTAGCCCCCTTAACTAGCGGGAGGGAGCAGTTCTTC
>.|.|TRBV2|TRBJ2-7
CASRQTGSEQYF
TGTGCCAGCAGACAGACAGGTTCCGAGCAGTACTTC
>TRBD1|.|TRBV12-3/TRBV12-4|TRBJ1-6
CATRGQGGSPLHF
TGTGCCACCCGTGGACAGGGGGGTTCACCCCTCCACTTT
>.|.|TRBV6-5|TRBJ1-3
CASNTGNSGNTIYF
TGTGCCAGCAACACAGGGAACTCTGGAAACACCATATATTTT
>TRBD2|.|TRBV14|TRBJ2-2
CASSPLGGAAGELFF
TGTGCCAGCAGCCCTCTGGGAGGGGCAGCCGGGGAGCTGTTTTTT
>TRBD1|.|TRBV20-1|TRBJ1-2
CSASGTGGRGYTF
TGCAGTGCTAGTGGGACAGGGGGACGTGGCTACACCTTC
>.|.|TRBV11-2|TRBJ2-7
CASSSRSGHEQYF
TGTGCCAGCAGCTCAAGATCAGGCCACGAGCAGTACTTC
>TRBD2|.|TRBV9|TRBJ2-7
CASSVAASGGYEQYF
TGTGCCAGCAGCGTAGCGGCTAGCGGGGGTTACGAGCAGTACTTC
>.|.|TRBV5-1|TRBJ1-1
CASSMDTMNTEAFF
TGCGCCAGCAGCATGGACACCATGAACACTGAAGCTTTCTTT
>TRBD1|.|TRBV6-2/TRBV6-3|TRBJ2-1
CASSYPGQGLNNEQFF
TGTGCCAGCAGTTACCCCGGACAGGGGTTAAACAATGAGCAGTTCTTC
>.|.|TRBV2|TRBJ2-7
CASKFVASEREQYF
TGTGCCAGCAAATTCGTCGCTTCCGAGAGGGAGCAGTACTTC
>.|.|TRBV19|TRBJ1-1
CASSIRVREAGNTEAFF
TGTGCCAGTAGTATAAGGGTCAGGGAAGCCGGGAACACTGAAGCTTTCTTT
>.|.|TRBV5-1|TRBJ1-4
CASSLAIGHNEKLFF
TGCGCCAGCAGCTTGGCCATAGGACATAATGAAAAACTGTTTTTT
>.|.|TRBV2|TRBJ2-3
CASRGQPRASTDTQYF
TGTGCCAGCCGCGGACAGCCTCGGGCCTCCACAGATACGCAGTATTTT
>.|.|TRBV7-9|TRBJ1-2
CASSPPPGSKGYTF
TGTGCCAGCAGCCCACCCCCGGGGTCTAAAGGCTACACCTTC
>.|.|TRBV4-2|TRBJ2-7
CASSPGGFYEQYF
TGTGCCAGCAGCCCTGGCGGATTCTACGAGCAGTACTTC
>.|.|TRBV19|TRBJ1-6
CASSHRQAGDTNSPLHF
TGTGCCAGTAGCCATCGTCAGGCAGGCGATACTAATTCACCCCTCCACTTT
>TRBD2|once|TRBV19|TRBJ2-1
CASSSGGAAYNEQFF
TGTGCCAGTAGTAGCGGGGGGGCGGCCTACAATGAGCAGTTCTTC
>.|.|TRBV6-5|TRBJ1-2
CASSYSTVANYGYTF
TGTGCCAGCAGTTACTCAACAGTTGCCAACTATGGCTACACCTTC
>TRBD2|once|TRBV3-1/TRBV3-2|TRBJ2-3
CASSPTPIRLAGGRLYF
TGTGCCAGCAGTCCGACCCCTATCCGACTAGCGGGAGGGCGGCTGTATTTT
>.|.|TRBV19|TRBJ1-1
CASSMSGNTEAFF
TGTGCCAGTAGTATGTCGGGGAACACTGAAGCTTTCTTT
>TRBD2|.|TRBV12-3/TRBV12-4|TRBJ2-1
CASSLYSGSEQFF
TGTGCCAGCAGTTTATATAGCGGGAGCGAGCAGTTCTTC
>.|.|TRBV5-8|TRBJ2-1
CASSRARDIRTSYNEQFF
TGTGCCAGCAGCAGAGCTCGGGACATAAGGACTAGCTACAATGAGCAGTTCTTC
>.|.|TRBV6-5|TRBJ1-1
CAVGQGTEAFF
TGTGCCGTCGGGCAGGGTACTGAAGCTTTCTTT
>.|once|TRBV14|TRBJ2-5
CASSPYQETQYF
TGTGCCAGCAGTCCGTACCAAGAGACCCAGTACTTC
>TRBD1|.|TRBV28|TRBJ1-2
CASTSTGVGYYGYTF
TGTGCCAGCACCTCCACAGGGGTTGGGTACTATGGCTACACCTTC
>.|.|TRBV10-2|TRBJ2-2
CASSDGLTRRSGELFF
TGCGCCAGCAGTGACGGACTTACCAGGAGGAGCGGGGAGCTGTTTTTT
>TRBD2|.|TRBV24-1|TRBJ2-1
CATSEPLYPSGSSNEQFF
TGTGCCACCAGTGAACCGTTATATCCAAGCGGGAGCTCCAATGAGCAGTTCTTC